This T cell receptor beta chain is from a study of blood T cells in healthy people across ages. About the research overall: About one barcoded beta molecule per two T cells was captured by template switching.

For the second PCR, which ran for about 7 to 12 cycles, a sample-barcoded 5' primer and a J-beta primer mix were used. Each cDNA molecule was tagged by a template-switch adaptor that had 12 random nucleotides. In TCRdb, the 5' RACE reads were re-called with MiXCR into one record per CDR3 protein. Of some 780,000 distinct CDR3 sequences listed, 56% were seen once; the top ten hold approximately 24%. General study results and limits: CMV infection status of these donors was not known.

This clonotype was counted a few times. Its antigen is unidentified. The CDR3 covers 16 residues. Trimming shortened V by 1 base and J by 2 bases, and 13 bases separated the two germline ends. The germline V gene encodes CDR1 SGHAT and CDR2 FQNNGV. Material: blood. The chain is built from TRBV11-2 and TRBJ2-3; D might be TRBD2 (5 bases). The sequence was collected from a man aged 40-55 years in good health. The CDR3 sequence is CASSLGAQRTTDTQYF. DNA for the CDR3: TGTGCCAGCAGCTTAGGCGCGCAGCGGACCACAGATACGCAGTATTTT.